The clone carrying this T cell receptor (beta chain) was seen a single time. Its cognate antigen is unknown. The sample belongs to a study of shared clonotypes between healthy human individuals. General observations from the study: Of the naive CD4 clonotypes, about 5% were shared across a few donors. Sequencing of the sorted subsets was shown by rarefaction to be incomplete despite large depth.

V lost 8 bases and J 1 base, leaving 17 bases between the germline ends. The CDR3 sequence is 15 residues long. Germline V gene lookup returns CDR1 MNHNS and CDR2 SASEGT. The method was immunoSEQ multiplex PCR; TCRdb's version includes in-frame clones alone and lacks a portion of them. The sample records roughly 640,000 clones, around 97% being singletons. The chain recombines TRBV6-1 with TRBJ1-1; D remains unclear. Specimen: naive CD4+ T cells sorted from blood. Subset specified: CD45RA+ positively selected. The source is a woman in her twenties or thirties in good health. Here the CDR3 DNA reads TGTGCCAGCCGGTGGGGTAGGGCTCAGAACACTGAAGCTTTCTTT. Translated, it gives CASRWGRAQNTEAFF.